The rows below give T cell receptor beta chains drawn from one sample of a study of blood T cell repertoires in COVID-19. Assay: immunoSEQ multiplex PCR; the TCRdb copy retains only in-frame clones and omits some. The data contain fewer than 120,000 clones, under 75% of them singletons. The sequenced material came from peripheral blood. These receptor sequences come from a woman aged 55 to 70 with acute or convalescent COVID-19. The CDR3 runs from the conserved cysteine through the conserved F or W. Each record gives: D gene, V gene, J gene, clone size, CDR3 DNA, CDR3 protein. A D gene is named only where the DNA matches it firmly. Expanded clones are given a class, and other clones once, few, many or no size at all.

>TRBD1|TRBV6-5|TRBJ2-1|.
TGTGCCAGCAGTTACGGGACAGCCTCTTACAATGAGCAGTTCTTC
CASSYGTASYNEQFF
>.|TRBV7-3|TRBJ2-1|.
TGTGCCAGCAGTCCTGGAGGGAGCTCCTACAATGAGCAGTTCTTC
CASSPGGSSYNEQFF
>.|TRBV7-2|TRBJ2-2|.
TGTGCCAGCAGCTTAGTTCTGTCGAACACCGGGGAGCTGTTTTTT
CASSLVLSNTGELFF
>TRBD1|TRBV5-1|TRBJ2-5|many
TGCGCCAGCAGTCCTAATACAGGGGGCCGGGAGACCCAGTACTTC
CASSPNTGGRETQYF
>TRBD2|TRBV4-2|TRBJ2-1|once
TGTGCCAGCAGCCAAAATTTAGCGGGGGGATACAATGAGCAGTTCTTC
CASSQNLAGGYNEQFF
>TRBD2|TRBV7-9|TRBJ2-1|.
TGTGCCAGCAGCTTATTCTCCCGAACCGTACTAGCGGGGACCAATGAGCAGTTCTTC
CASSLFSRTVLAGTNEQFF
>TRBD2|TRBV18|TRBJ2-2|once
TGTGCCAGCTCTGAAGGACTAGCAGGCACCGGGGAGCTGTTTTTT
CASSEGLAGTGELFF
>TRBD2|TRBV5-1|TRBJ2-1|once
TGCGCCAGCAGCTTGGAGGAACTAGCGTATAGCTCCTACAATGAGCAGTTCTTC
CASSLEELAYSSYNEQFF
>.|TRBV24-1|TRBJ1-2|.
TGTGCCACCAGTGATAACAGTCTTTATGGCTACACCTTC
CATSDNSLYGYTF
>.|TRBV12-3/TRBV12-4|TRBJ1-2|once
TGTGCCAGCAGTTGGTCGGGGGACTATGGCTACACCTTC
CASSWSGDYGYTF
>.|TRBV11-2|TRBJ2-2|.
TGTGCCAGCAGCTTAGCGGGTGGGGCGGGAAACACCGGGGAGCTGTTTTTT
CASSLAGGAGNTGELFF
>TRBD1|TRBV9|TRBJ1-2|.
TGTGCCAGCAGCGGTAGGGACAGGCCGTCAATTCACCTGGGCTACACCTTC
CASSGRDRPSIHLGYTF
>TRBD1|TRBV4-3|TRBJ1-2|once
TGCGCCAGCAGCCATGGAGGGGGCGCCTCTGGCTACACCTTC
CASSHGGGASGYTF
>.|TRBV7-9|TRBJ1-1|.
TGTGCCAGCAGCCCATACCGGGAGCGGACTGAAGCTTTCTTT
CASSPYRERTEAFF
>.|TRBV28|TRBJ2-3|.
TGTGCCAGCAGTTTAAGGGGCGGCACAGATACGCAGTATTTT
CASSLRGGTDTQYF
>.|TRBV19|TRBJ1-4|few
TGTGCCAGTAGTCTTCCGGGTTATGAAAAACTGTTTTTT
CASSLPGYEKLFF
>.|TRBV6-1|TRBJ1-2|.
TGTGCCAGCAGTGAAGGGACAGTGGGTGACTATGGCTACACCTTC
CASSEGTVGDYGYTF
>.|TRBV5-6|TRBJ1-3|once
TGTGCCAGCAGAGGTCCTCATGGGAGAGAAGGAAACACCATATATTTT
CASRGPHGREGNTIYF
>.|TRBV10-3|TRBJ2-1|.
TGTGCCATCAGTGTGGGGGCAGGGGCTCACAATGAGCAGTTCTTC
CAISVGAGAHNEQFF
>.|TRBV6-6|TRBJ2-7|.
TGTGCCAGCAGTTACAGGCAGGGCGTCGACGAGCAGTACTTC
CASSYRQGVDEQYF
>.|TRBV18|TRBJ1-6|.
TGTGCCAGCTCACCAGCGGTGCCGGGATCACCCCTCCACTTT
CASSPAVPGSPLHF
>.|TRBV19|TRBJ1-2|.
TGTGCCAGTAGTACGCCCGACAAAACTAACTATGGCTACACCTTC
CASSTPDKTNYGYTF
>TRBD1|TRBV4-2|TRBJ1-5|.
TGTGCCAGCAGCCAAGCCTCCCGGGCGGACAGGGTAGGTTTAAGCAATCAGCCCCAGCATTTT
CASSQASRADRVGLSNQPQHF
>TRBD1|TRBV6-1|TRBJ1-2|.
TGTGCCAGCAGTGAATCAGGGGGCGAGAGCTATGGCTACACCTTC
CASSESGGESYGYTF
>.|TRBV28|TRBJ1-5|few
TGTGCCAGCAGCCCCGCGGGCAGAAATAGCAATCAGCCCCAGCATTTT
CASSPAGRNSNQPQHF
>.|TRBV27|TRBJ1-1|.
TGTGCCAGCAGTTTATTAACAGCAAACACTGAAGCTTTCTTT
CASSLLTANTEAFF
>TRBD1|TRBV7-2|TRBJ1-2|.
TGTGCCAGCAGCCCCCACAGGGGGAGCTACACCTTC
CASSPHRGSYTF
>.|TRBV19|TRBJ1-5|.
TGTGCCAGTAGTATAGAGTTGAGGTTAGGGGTTTATAGCAATCAGCCCCAGCATTTT
CASSIELRLGVYSNQPQHF
>.|TRBV12-3/TRBV12-4|TRBJ1-2|once
TGTGCCAGCAGCCGGGACTATACAGGCTACACCTTC
CASSRDYTGYTF
>.|TRBV14|TRBJ1-1|.
TGTGCCAGCAGCCCCCGAATGTCTACAGTGAACACTGAAGCTTTCTTT
CASSPRMSTVNTEAFF
>TRBD1|TRBV15|TRBJ1-1|.
TGTGCCACTAGACGACAGGGGAACACTGAAGCTTTCTTT
CATRRQGNTEAFF
>.|TRBV29-1|TRBJ1-2|few
TGCAGCGTTTATCACTCTTATGGCTACACCTTC
CSVYHSYGYTF
>.|TRBV28|TRBJ1-1|.
TGTGCCAGCAGTTTAAATGCGGGTTCCACTGAAGCTTTCTTT
CASSLNAGSTEAFF
>TRBD1|TRBV9|TRBJ1-3|.
TGTGCCAGCCACAGGGGGCCGGGAAACACCATATATTTT
CASHRGPGNTIYF
>.|TRBV5-8|TRBJ1-6|once
TGTGCCAGCAGCTTTGGAGGGAATTCACCCCTCCACTTT
CASSFGGNSPLHF
>TRBD1|TRBV7-2|TRBJ2-2|.
TGTGCCAGCAGCTGGGACAGCCAAAACACCGGGGAGCTGTTTTTT
CASSWDSQNTGELFF
>.|TRBV5-1|TRBJ2-1|.
TGCGCCAGCAGCTTGGCCCGGGACACCGCCTACAATGAGCAGTTCTTC
CASSLARDTAYNEQFF
>.|TRBV27|TRBJ1-1|.
TGTGCCAGCAGTTTATCAGAGCAGGCTATGAAGGCTTTCTTT
CASSLSEQAMKAFF
>TRBD2|TRBV7-9|TRBJ2-3|.
TGTGCCAGCAGCTTGGGACTAGCGGGGGAGTTCACAGATACGCAGTATTTT
CASSLGLAGEFTDTQYF
>TRBD1|TRBV30|TRBJ1-1|.
TGTGCCTGGAGTGTGTTTCAGGGGGCTGAAGCTTTCTTT
CAWSVFQGAEAFF
>TRBD2|TRBV10-1|TRBJ2-1|.
TGCGCCAGCAGTGAGGGGCTAGCGGGGAGGTACAATGAGCAGTTCTTC
CASSEGLAGRYNEQFF
>TRBD2|TRBV5-4|TRBJ2-5|few
TGTGCCAGCAGCTTGATGCTGGCTAGCGGGTACGCCGGAGAGACCCAGTACTTC
CASSLMLASGYAGETQYF
>.|TRBV7-2|TRBJ1-5|.
TGTGCCAGCAGCTTAGTTCGCGCCAATCGGCAGCCCCAGCATTTT
CASSLVRANRQPQHF
>.|TRBV2|TRBJ2-2|.
TGTGCCAGCAGGGTATTACAGGGAGCCGGGGAGCTGTTTTTT
CASRVLQGAGELFF